The 27 T cell receptor beta chains below come from one sample, sequenced in a study of T cells in Graves' hyperthyroidism and ophthalmopathy. The TCR beta CDR3 regions underwent amplification using RNA transcripts as the source. The HTBI primer set served for first-round RT-PCR of the TCR CDR3. MiXCR, run by TCRdb on the multiplex PCR reads, gives a single entry per CDR3 protein. The sample yields about 480,000 distinct CDR3 sequences, roughly an eighth seen once. Sequencing was done on a sample of blood. These receptors all come from a woman between 18 and 30 years old with Graves' hyperthyroidism.

This clonotype was seen only once. This chain connects TRBV11-2 to TRBJ1-2; 12 positions match TRBD1. From germline, CDR1 is SGHAT and CDR2 FQNNGV. V was clipped by 5 bases and J by 8 bases; unmatched bases: 15. The CDR3 length is 17 residues. The CDR3 nucleotides are TGTGCCAGCAGCACATGGTCCGGGACAGGGGGCATGGGCGGCTACACCTTC. Translating it yields CASSTWSGTGGMGGYTF.

This clonotype has just a few counts. The chain recombines TRBV18 with TRBJ2-2; TRBD2 is a possible D gene (6 bases). The CDR3 has 14 amino acids. Germline V lookup: CDR1 KGHSH, CDR2 LQKENI. Deletions cut 1 base from V and 7 bases from J, with 10 bases between. CDR3 sequence reads: CASSPQREVGELFF. For the CDR3, the DNA is TGTGCCAGCTCACCACAGAGGGAGGTCGGGGAGCTGTTTTTT.

This clonotype has a count of ten or more. J is TRBJ2-1 and V is TRBV6-5; TRBD2 matches at 9 bases. J gave up 3 bases and V 2 bases, and 2 bases lay outside the gene matches. The CDR3 spans 15 residues. Per the germline V gene, CDR1 is MNHEY and CDR2 is SVGAGI. CDR3 nucleotide sequence: TGTGCCAGCAGTTACGGCGGGAGGGACTACAATGAGCAGTTCTTC. It is translated as CASSYGGRDYNEQFF.

In the case of this clonotype: It may be a read error: a sequence one base away is much more abundant. This chain links TRBV5-1 with TRBJ1-6; D unclear. The CDR3 covers 14 residues. In germline, CDR1 is SGHRS, CDR2 YFSETQ. The CDR3 DNA reads as TGCGCCAGCAGCTTGGTACAGAAAGATTCAGCCCTCCACTTT. Its translation: CASSLVQKDSALHF.

A note on this clonotype: This could be a read error, since a much larger clone is one nucleotide away. J is TRBJ2-5 and V is TRBV12-3 or TRBV12-4; D gene ambiguous. This CDR3 is 13 amino acids long. CDR3 amino acids: CACSSRSEETQYF. For the CDR3, the DNA is TGTGCCTGCAGTTCCCGCTCGGAGGAGACCCAGTACTTC.

This clonotype was seen at least ten times. This chain uses TRBV11-1 with TRBJ2-3; 7 nucleotides agree with TRBD2. From germline, CDR1 is SGHAT and CDR2 FQDESV (reference sequence). The CDR3 is 17 amino acids. The V and J ends lost 4 bases and 0 bases, in that order; junction bases with no gene match: 10. The CDR3 region has the DNA TGTGCCAGCAGCTCCGGCCTTGGCGGGAGTAGCACAGATACGCAGTATTTT. This sequence encodes CASSSGLGGSSTDTQYF.

This clonotype came up many times. The rearrangement joins TRBV28 to TRBJ2-7, with 10 positions matching TRBD2. The V and J ends lost 6 bases and 7 bases, in that order; junction bases with no gene match: 27. CDR3 length: 20 residues. Germline loops: CDR1 MDHEN, CDR2 SYDVKM. CDR3 region: CASSFWLEVAGGGPHGEQYF. Here the CDR3 DNA reads TGTGCCAGCAGCTTCTGGTTGGAAGTAGCGGGAGGTGGCCCCCATGGGGAGCAGTACTTC.

This clonotype was counted many times. The genes are TRBV2 and TRBJ2-1; TRBD2 agrees at 12 bases. The CDR3 consists of 15 residues. V was clipped by 9 bases and J by 7 bases; unmatched bases: 10. Per the germline V gene, CDR1 is SNHLY and CDR2 is FYNNEI. CDR3 sequence: CASCETSGSVNEQFF. Here the CDR3 DNA reads TGTGCCAGTTGCGAGACTAGCGGGAGTGTGAATGAGCAGTTCTTC.

The V and J genes are TRBV20-1 and TRBJ1-3; no clear D gene. This CDR3 region has 15 residues. V lost 0 bases to trimming and J lost 0 bases, with 9 bases between them. CDR1 and CDR2 from the germline V gene are DFQATT and SNEGSKA (reference sequence). The CDR3 nucleotides read TGCAGTGCTAGAGATCCCCGATACTCTGGAAACACCATATATTTT. Protein product: CSARDPRYSGNTIYF.

This clonotype was detected ten times or more. This chain uses TRBV12-3 or TRBV12-4 with TRBJ1-2; 12 bases fit TRBD1. V trimming: 6 bases; J trimming: 8 bases; junction bases outside the gene matches: 10. This CDR3 region has 15 residues. The CDR3 spells CASRGGGQGAKGYTF. The CDR3 DNA sequence: TGTGCCAGCAGGGGCGGGGGACAGGGGGCGAAGGGCTACACCTTC.

Worth noting for this clonotype: This clone may be a read error of a much larger clone one base away. The chain employs TRBV3-1 and TRBJ1-1, with D possibly matching TRBD1 (5 bases). Germline lookup yields CDR1 LGHDT and CDR2 YNNKEL (reference sequence). The CDR3 loop spans 12 amino acids. The CDR3 coding sequence is TGTGCCAGCACGGGGCGGTACACTGAAGCTTCCTTT. This translates into CASTGRYTEASF.

This clonotype was counted many times. The chain recombines TRBV27 with TRBJ1-5, with TRBD1 as a possible D gene (5 bases). Germline CDR1 MNHEY, CDR2 SMNVEV (reference sequence). Trimming stripped 3 bases from V and 9 bases from J, with 24 bases between. The CDR3 has 17 amino acids. CDR3: CASSLFVASGQAWPQHF. The DNA for the CDR3 is TGTGCCAGCAGTTTGTTTGTCGCTTCGGGGCAGGCGTGGCCCCAGCATTTT.

This clonotype came up many times. The chain links TRBV11-2 to TRBJ2-1, with a weak D call TRBD2 (6 bases). CDR3 length: 17 residues. The germline V gene encodes CDR1 SGHAT and CDR2 FQNNGV. Trimming cost V 5 bases and J 0 bases, with 17 bases left between them. The CDR3 nucleotides are TGTGCCAGCAGCCTACGAAATATAGCGGACTCCTACAATGAGCAGTTCTTC. This sequence encodes CASSLRNIADSYNEQFF.

There are many counts of this clonotype. This rearrangement joins TRBV11-1 to TRBJ1-3; TRBD1 is a possible D gene (6 bases). In germline, CDR1 is SGHAT, CDR2 FQDESV (reference sequence). The V end lost 4 bases, the J end lost 6 bases, and 13 bases lay between the germline ends. The CDR3 contains 14 residues. The CDR3 nucleotides read TGTGCCAGCAGCTCCTACAGGGACGAAAACACCATATATTTT. Its translation is CASSSYRDENTIYF.

V is TRBV5-1 and J is TRBJ1-5; D call uncertain. Deletions cut 0 bases from V and 2 bases from J, with 6 bases between. CDR1 and CDR2 from the germline V gene are SGHRS and YFSETQ. CDR3 size: 14 residues. This chain's CDR3 is CASSLASGNQPQHF. The CDR3 DNA is TGCGCCAGCAGCTTGGCGTCTGGCAATCAGCCCCAGCATTTT.

The chain links TRBV10-3 to TRBJ2-1; 14 positions match TRBD2. V was clipped by 8 bases and J by 7 bases; unmatched bases: 7. CDR3 length: 15 residues. Germline V gene data show CDR1 as ENHRY and CDR2 as SYGVKD. CDR3 DNA: TGTGCCATCGAGGGGGGACTAGCGGGGGTAAATGAGCAGTTCTTC. It codes for CAIEGGLAGVNEQFF.

This clonotype was counted many times. Since no conserved phenylalanine or tryptophan closes the CDR3, a read error is the likely cause. The chain couples TRBV11-3 to TRBJ2-7, with D maybe TRBD1 (6 bases). CDR3 length: 16 residues. Germline V CDR1 and CDR2: SGHNT, YENEEA. V was pared by 5 bases and J by 6 bases, with 23 bases between. Here the CDR3 reads CASSGRQATADIEQYL. As DNA, the CDR3 is TGTGCCAGCAGCGGTCGACAGGCGACTGCGGATATCGAGCAGTACCTC.

This clonotype was recorded many times. This chain joins TRBV12-5 and TRBJ2-1; TRBD2 matches 8 bases. Trimming took 3 bases from V and 8 from J; bases not matched to a gene: 3. Germline values: CDR1 LGHNT, CDR2 FRNRAP. The CDR3 runs to 13 residues. CDR3 sequence (DNA): TGTGCTAGTGGTTTTCTAGCGGGCGATGAGCAGTTCTTC. Translating gives CASGFLAGDEQFF.

Turning to this clonotype: This clone may be a read error of a much larger clone one base away. The chain links TRBV2 to TRBJ1-1, with 7 bases aligning to TRBD1. The germline CDR1 and CDR2 sequences are SNHLY and FYNNEI. The CDR3 is 13 residues long. The CDR3 sequence: CVSSEGWDSEAFF. The DNA for the CDR3 is TGTGTCAGCAGTGAAGGTTGGGACAGTGAAGCTTTCTTT. The complete variable domain, with remaining parts taken from reference TRBV2 and TRBJ1-1, reads EPEVTQTPSHQVTQMGQEVILRCVPISNHLYFYWYRQILGQKVEFLVSFYNNEISEKSEIFDDQFSVERPDGSNFTLKIRSTKLEDSAMYFCVSSEGWDSEAFFGQGTRLTVV.

The chain couples TRBV20-1 to TRBJ2-7, with D possibly TRBD1 on 5 matching bases. Germline CDR1 and CDR2: DFQATT and SNEGSKA (reference sequence). Trimming pared 0 bases from V and 1 base from J, leaving 13 bases between. The CDR3 spans 15 residues. The CDR3 loop is CSARDMGQGSYEQYF. CDR3 bases: TGCAGTGCTAGAGATATGGGTCAGGGTTCCTACGAGCAGTACTTC.

This clonotype was detected many times. This chain uses TRBV30 with TRBJ1-5; no definite D call. Germline loops: CDR1 GTSNPN, CDR2 SVGIG (reference sequence). V was pared by 1 base and J by 1 base, with 8 bases between. This CDR3 has 14 amino acids. The CDR3 here is CAWSGGQSNQPQHF. CDR3 in DNA: TGTGCCTGGAGTGGCGGGCAGAGCAATCAGCCCCAGCATTTT.

The V call is TRBV9, the J call TRBJ1-4; 7 bases are shared with TRBD1. Looked up from germline, CDR1 is SGDLS and CDR2 is YYNGEE. The V gene end was trimmed by 4 bases and the J gene end by 0 bases; junction bases not matched to a gene: 15. The CDR3 runs to 19 residues. CDR3 amino acids: CASSPRGGVGGSTNEKLFF. CDR3 nucleotides: TGTGCCAGCAGCCCCCGTGGGGGGGTAGGGGGCTCAACTAATGAAAAACTGTTTTTT.

This clonotype was counted many times. V is TRBV29-1 and J is TRBJ2-7; 7 bases fit TRBD2. Germline V gene data show CDR1 as SQVTM and CDR2 as ANQGSEA. J was trimmed by 2 bases and V by 3 bases; bases with no gene match: 4. The CDR3 spans 13 residues. CDR3 DNA: TGCAGCGTTGAGGGAGGGAGAACCTACGAGCAGTACTTC. This translates into CSVEGGRTYEQYF.

This clonotype was counted at least ten times. The V gene is TRBV7-3, the J gene TRBJ2-5, with 9 bases lining up with TRBD1. J gave up 6 bases and V 3 bases, and 8 bases lay outside the gene matches. The length of the CDR3 is 15 residues. Germline-derived CDR1 and CDR2 are SGHTA and FQGTGA. In nucleotides, the CDR3 is TGTGCCAGCAGCTTTCATGGACAGGGGTTACAGACCCAGTACTTC. This encodes CASSFHGQGLQTQYF.

Details on this clonotype: The conserved phenylalanine or tryptophan normally closing the CDR3 is absent here, so this likely arose from a read error. This chain uses TRBV18 with TRBJ1-1; weak D call: TRBD1 (5 bases). This CDR3 is built from 14 residues. V lost 6 bases and J 3 bases, leaving 14 bases between the germline ends. Germline CDR1 KGHSH, CDR2 LQKENI. The CDR3 protein is CASSAGTTDTEAFL. DNA of the CDR3: TGTGCCAGCTCTGCCGGGACCACGGACACTGAAGCTTTCCTT.

The genes are TRBV5-6 and TRBJ2-7, with D hard to call. CDR3 length equals 14 residues. Trimming stripped 2 bases from V and 3 bases from J, with 12 bases between. The germline V gene encodes CDR1 SGHDT and CDR2 YYEEEE. The CDR3 protein is CASSLRPKRYEQYF. Written as DNA, the CDR3 is TGTGCCAGCAGCTTAAGGCCGAAACGCTACGAGCAGTACTTC.

V is TRBV20-1 and J is TRBJ1-2; unclear D gene. With 6 bases removed from V and 0 bases from J, the gap between germline ends came to 11 bases. The CDR3 is 13 amino acids. CDR1 DFQATT and CDR2 SNEGSKA come from the germline V gene (reference sequence). For the CDR3, the DNA is TGCAGTGCGAGCAGGCGCCCTAACTATGGCTACACCTTC. Translated, it gives CSASRRPNYGYTF.